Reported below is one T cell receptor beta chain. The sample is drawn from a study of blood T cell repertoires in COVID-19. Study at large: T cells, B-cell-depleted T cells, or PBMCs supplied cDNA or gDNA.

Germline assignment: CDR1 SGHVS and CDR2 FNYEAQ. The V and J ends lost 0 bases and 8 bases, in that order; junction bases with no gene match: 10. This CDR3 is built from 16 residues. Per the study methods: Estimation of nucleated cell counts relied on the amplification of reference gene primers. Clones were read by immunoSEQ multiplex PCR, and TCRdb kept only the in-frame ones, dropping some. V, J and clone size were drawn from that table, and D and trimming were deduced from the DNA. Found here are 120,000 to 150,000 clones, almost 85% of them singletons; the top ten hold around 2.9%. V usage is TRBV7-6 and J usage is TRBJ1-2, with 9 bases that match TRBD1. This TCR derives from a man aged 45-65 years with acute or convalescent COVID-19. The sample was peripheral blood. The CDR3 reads CASSLAAGTGSEGYTF. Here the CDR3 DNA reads TGTGCCAGCAGCTTAGCGGCCGGGACAGGGTCGGAAGGCTACACCTTC. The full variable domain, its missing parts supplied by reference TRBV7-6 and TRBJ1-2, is GAGVSQSPRYKVTKRGQDVALRCDPISGHVSLYWYRQALGQGPEFLTYFNYEAQQDKSGLPNDRFSAERPEGSISTLTIQRTEQRDSAMYRCASSLAAGTGSEGYTFGSGTRLTVV.